This T cell receptor (beta chain) came from a study of cytomegalovirus exposure and HLA in healthy donors. Both 60 Vbeta primers and 13 Jbeta primers went into the PCR. TCRdb keeps only in-frame clones here, not all; method: immunoSEQ multiplex PCR. This sample has about 160,000 clones, with around four fifths found just once. The germline V and J ends were trimmed by 8 bases and 2 bases, with 12 bases remaining between them. The germline V gene has CDR1 LNHDA and CDR2 SQIVND (reference sequence). This CDR3 region has 14 residues. The receptor's source is a man aged 25 to 45 in good health and CMV-seronegative. The chain links TRBV19 to TRBJ2-2; a possible D gene is TRBD1 (6 bases). What was sequenced was PBMCs. The CDR3 DNA reads TGTGCCAGTCACGACAGGAGAAACACCGGGGAGCTGTTTTTT. Its translation is CASHDRRNTGELFF.